The rows below give T cell receptor beta chains drawn from one sample of a study of cytomegalovirus exposure and HLA in healthy donors. Assay: immunoSEQ multiplex PCR; the TCRdb copy retains only in-frame clones and omits some. The sample comprises about 160,000 clones, roughly 77% of which are singletons, and around 3.2% rests with the top ten. Sequencing was performed on PBMCs. These receptors all stem from a human donor in good health. Each CDR3 is given with its conserved first and last residue.

v_call: TRBV7-2
j_call: TRBJ2-3
cdr3_aa: CASSFNLWDTQYF

v_call: TRBV2
j_call: TRBJ1-3
cdr3_aa: CASSKEGGSGNTIYF

v_call: TRBV2
j_call: TRBJ2-1
cdr3_aa: CASSYLPGQGGNEQFF

v_call: TRBV19
j_call: TRBJ1-1
cdr3_aa: CASSTDREEAFF

v_call: TRBV10-3
j_call: TRBJ2-3
cdr3_aa: CAISLGLSTDTQYF

v_call: TRBV25-1
j_call: TRBJ2-3
cdr3_aa: CASSADRTSTDTQYF

v_call: TRBV19
j_call: TRBJ1-1
cdr3_aa: CASSIGRRPYEAFF

v_call: TRBV19
j_call: TRBJ2-1
cdr3_aa: CASAGSSYNEQFF

v_call: TRBV19
j_call: TRBJ2-1
cdr3_aa: CASSFGLAGSSYNEQFF

v_call: TRBV6-1
j_call: TRBJ2-7
cdr3_aa: CASSESGLNEQYF

v_call: TRBV6-6
j_call: TRBJ1-2
cdr3_aa: CASSQPGTASDYGYTF

v_call: TRBV15
j_call: TRBJ2-1
cdr3_aa: CATSGGTSGSDEQFF

v_call: TRBV19
j_call: TRBJ2-7
cdr3_aa: CASSRQGSNEQYF

v_call: TRBV6-5
j_call: TRBJ1-1
cdr3_aa: CASSYRANTEAFF

v_call: TRBV7-6
j_call: TRBJ2-7
cdr3_aa: CASTRWAGGNYEQYF

v_call: TRBV30
j_call: TRBJ1-2
cdr3_aa: CAWSVGRNYGYTF

v_call: TRBV6-5
j_call: TRBJ1-6
cdr3_aa: CASSYSTGESPLHF

v_call: TRBV7-9
j_call: TRBJ2-1
cdr3_aa: CASSLIQGVGYNEQFF

v_call: TRBV5-6
j_call: TRBJ2-7
cdr3_aa: CASSLTGTTSYEQYF

v_call: TRBV28
j_call: TRBJ2-1
cdr3_aa: CASSNQGPGTSGMEQFF